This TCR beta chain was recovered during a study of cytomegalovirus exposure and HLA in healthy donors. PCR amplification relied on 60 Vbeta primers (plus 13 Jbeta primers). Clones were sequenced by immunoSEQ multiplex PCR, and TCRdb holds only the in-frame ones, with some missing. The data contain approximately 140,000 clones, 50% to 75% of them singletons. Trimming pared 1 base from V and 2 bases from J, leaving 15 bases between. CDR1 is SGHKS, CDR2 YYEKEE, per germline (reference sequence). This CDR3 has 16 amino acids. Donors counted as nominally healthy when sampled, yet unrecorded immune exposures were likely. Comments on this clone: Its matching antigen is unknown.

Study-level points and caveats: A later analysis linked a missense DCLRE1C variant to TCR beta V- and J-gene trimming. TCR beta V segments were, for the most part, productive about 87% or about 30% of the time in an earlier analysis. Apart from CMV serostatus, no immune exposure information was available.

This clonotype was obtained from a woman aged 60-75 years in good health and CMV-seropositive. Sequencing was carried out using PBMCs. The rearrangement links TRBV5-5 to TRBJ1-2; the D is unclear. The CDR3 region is CASSLLGATQNYGYTF. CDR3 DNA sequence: TGTGCCAGCAGCTTGCTGGGCGCGACACAGAACTATGGCTACACCTTC.